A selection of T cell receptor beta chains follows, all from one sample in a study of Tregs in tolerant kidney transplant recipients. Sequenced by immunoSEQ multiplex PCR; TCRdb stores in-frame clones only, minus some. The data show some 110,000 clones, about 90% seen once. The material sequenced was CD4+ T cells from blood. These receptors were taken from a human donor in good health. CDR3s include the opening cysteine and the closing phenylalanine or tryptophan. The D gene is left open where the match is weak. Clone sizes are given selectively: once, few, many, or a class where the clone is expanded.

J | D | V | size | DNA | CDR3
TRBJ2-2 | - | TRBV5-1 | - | TGCGCCAGCAGCTCTGGGTTCTCGGGCACCGGGGAGCTGTTTTTT | CASSSGFSGTGELFF
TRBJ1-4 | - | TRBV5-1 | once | TGCGCCAGCAGCTTGGCAGGGGAAAAACTGTTTTTT | CASSLAGEKLFF
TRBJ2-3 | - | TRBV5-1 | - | TGCGCCAGCAGCGTGGGGGGCACTAGCACAGATACGCAGTATTTT | CASSVGGTSTDTQYF
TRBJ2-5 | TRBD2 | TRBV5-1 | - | TGCGCCAGCGCCCGGACTAGCGTACAAGAGACCCAGTACTTC | CASARTSVQETQYF
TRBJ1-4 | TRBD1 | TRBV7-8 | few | TGTGCCAGCAGCGCATACAGGGGGCGGTTGTCGACTAATGAAAAACTGTTTTTT | CASSAYRGRLSTNEKLFF
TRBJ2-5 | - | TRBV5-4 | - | TGTGCCAGCAGCTTGACTTACCAAGAGACCCAGTACTTC | CASSLTYQETQYF
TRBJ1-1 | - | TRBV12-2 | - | TGTGCAAGTCGCTTAGCGAGGGGGGGTAAGGATCCTGAAGCTTTCTTT | CASRLARGGKDPEAFF
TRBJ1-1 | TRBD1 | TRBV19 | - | TGTGCCAGTAGTCTGCGAGGGGGCACAATTTACACTGAAGCTTTCTTT | CASSLRGGTIYTEAFF
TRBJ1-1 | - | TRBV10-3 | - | TGTGCCATCAGTGATATGAGGGCTCAGGACACTGAAGCTTTCTTT | CAISDMRAQDTEAFF
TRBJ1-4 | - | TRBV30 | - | TGTGCCTGGAGTGTATTCGGCAGTCAATTCGTTAATGAAAAACTGTTTTTT | CAWSVFGSQFVNEKLFF
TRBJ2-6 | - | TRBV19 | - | TGTGCCAGTATGAGGTACAGTAGGTTCTCTGGGGCCAACGTCCTGACTTTC | CASMRYSRFSGANVLTF
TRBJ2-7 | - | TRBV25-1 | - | TGTGCCAGCAGCGGACACCTCTCCTACGAGCAGTACTTC | CASSGHLSYEQYF
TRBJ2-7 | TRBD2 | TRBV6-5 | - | TGTGCCAGCAGTCCCCGGGCGGGAGCGTACGAGCAGTACTTC | CASSPRAGAYEQYF
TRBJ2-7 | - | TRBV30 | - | TGTGCCTGGAAAAGGGCGCGAGCATCCTACGAGCAGTACTTC | CAWKRARASYEQYF
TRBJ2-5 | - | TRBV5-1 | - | TGCGCCAGCAGCTTGGGGGTCCAAGAGACCCAGTACTTC | CASSLGVQETQYF
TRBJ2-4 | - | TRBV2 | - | TGTGCCAGCAGTGATGACCTAGCGCGGTCCAAAAACATTCAGTACTTC | CASSDDLARSKNIQYF
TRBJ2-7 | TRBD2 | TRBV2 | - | TGTGCCAGCAGCTCCCCGGGGGCGGGAGGATCCTACGAGCAGTACTTC | CASSSPGAGGSYEQYF
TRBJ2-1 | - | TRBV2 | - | TGTGCCAGCACAGCAGCTAATCGCCCATTTCTCTTC | CASTAANRPFLF
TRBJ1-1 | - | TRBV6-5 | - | TGTGCCAGCAGTTTTTGGACAAGGGATAACACTGAAGCTTTCTTT | CASSFWTRDNTEAFF